This T cell receptor beta chain is drawn from a study of T cells in Graves' hyperthyroidism and ophthalmopathy. Notes on the study in general: Blood also contained most expanded thyroid clonotypes above 0.001.

V trimming: 10 bases; J trimming: 1 base; junction bases outside the gene matches: 7. The CDR3 totals 15 residues. The V gene's germline CDR1 is ENHRY and CDR2 SYGVKD. RNA transcripts provided the source from which TCR beta CDR3 regions were amplified. First-round RT-PCR with HTBI primers amplified the TCR CDR3 region. TCRdb reprocessed the multiplex PCR reads via MiXCR and lists one record per CDR3 protein. The sample contains approximately 700,000 distinct CDR3 sequences, 40% to 55% of which appear only once. This clonotype has just a few counts. The antigen is unknown. The receptor comes from an adult man with Graves' disease, either hyperthyroidism or ophthalmopathy (not recorded which). Sequenced: peripheral blood or thyroid tissue (not recorded which). The gene calls are TRBV10-3 and TRBJ1-1; 12 bases map to TRBD1. The CDR3 loop is CASRGQGAGNTEAFF. The CDR3 DNA reads as TGTGCCAGCAGGGGACAGGGGGCCGGGAACACTGAAGCTTTCTTT.